This T cell receptor beta chain was sequenced for a study of PD-1 blockade in classical Hodgkin lymphoma. All patients experienced relapse after autologous stem cell transplantation, and brentuximab vedotin exposure was variable. Trimming left V 1 base short and J 1 base short, with 7 bases between. This CDR3 region has 14 residues. Germline CDR1 is SEHNR and CDR2 is FQNEAQ (reference sequence). Some clones are missing from TCRdb's copy, which holds only in-frame ones; the method was immunoSEQ multiplex PCR. The data contain about 25,000 clones, 80% of them singletons. The J gene is TRBJ2-5, the V gene TRBV7-9; no reliable D call. The sequence came from a human donor with classical Hodgkin lymphoma. Sequencing used peripheral blood mononuclear cells (PBMCs), obtained at baseline. The CDR3 sequence is CASSLGAGQETQYF. CDR3 DNA: TGTGCCAGCAGCTTAGGGGCAGGCCAAGAGACCCAGTACTTC.